The T cell receptor (beta chain) described here comes from a study of technical replicates of blood from a few donors. Profiling relied on immunoSEQ multiplex PCR, and the TCRdb table lists in-frame clones only, not all of them. Of tens of thousands of clones listed, over 90% are singletons. Trimming removed 10 bases from V and 4 bases from J, with 13 bases in between. Germline V gene data show CDR1 as SNHLY and CDR2 as FYNNEI. The CDR3 length is 13 residues. The material sequenced was PBMCs. The receptor was derived from a human donor in good health. Some clones in this sample may be carry-over from other donors' samples. The chain links TRBV2 to TRBJ1-4; a possible D gene is TRBD1 (6 bases). CDR3 nucleotides: TGTGCCACCGCGGGGGCATTTAATGAAAAACTGTTTTTT. This translates into CATAGAFNEKLFF.